These 9 T cell receptor beta chains were all obtained from the same sample, sequenced in a study of identical twins. TCRdb re-called the 5' RACE reads with MiXCR, one entry per CDR3 protein. The table has 1.5 million to 2 million distinct CDR3 sequences, less than 35% seen once. Sequencing input: cord blood. The receptor set was obtained from a newborn girl in good health.

This clonotype came up a few times. The V and J genes are TRBV4-2 and TRBJ1-1, with 9 bases fitting TRBD1. The germline CDR1 and CDR2 sequences are LGHNA and YNFKEQ. There are 14 residues in the CDR3. V was pared by 4 bases and J by 4 bases, with 4 bases of the junction left unmatched. The CDR3 loop is CASSPWDRATEAFF. CDR3 DNA sequence: TGTGCCAGCAGCCCCTGGGACAGGGCCACTGAAGCTTTCTTT.

The chain links TRBV9 to TRBJ2-5; D remains unclear. Deletions cut 4 bases from V and 1 base from J, with 14 bases between. The CDR3 extends over 15 amino acids. Germline CDR1 SGDLS, CDR2 YYNGEE. CDR3 in DNA: TGTGCCAGCAGCACGAATGTAGGATCCCAAGAGACCCAGTACTTC. Translation gives CASSTNVGSQETQYF. The full variable domain, with the rest looked up from reference TRBV9 and TRBJ2-5, is DSGVTQTPKHLITATGQRVTLRCSPRSGDLSVYWYQQSLDQGLQFLIQYYNGEERAKGNILERFSAQQFPDLHSELNLSSLELGDSALYFCASSTNVGSQETQYFGPGTRLLVL.

This clonotype was observed a few times. The genes are TRBV5-1 and TRBJ1-1; no firm D call. V was shortened by 0 bases and J by 1 base, with 10 bases between the two germline ends. Germline values: CDR1 SGHRS, CDR2 YFSETQ. This CDR3 has 15 amino acids. The CDR3 DNA sequence: TGCGCCAGCAGCTTGGCCGTTGATCAGAACACTGAAGCTTTCTTT. This sequence encodes CASSLAVDQNTEAFF.

The chain joins TRBV2 to TRBJ2-3, with D tentatively TRBD2 (7 bases). Between the trimmed V and J ends, which lost 2 bases and 1 base, there was a span of 13 bases. Germline CDR1 is SNHLY and CDR2 is FYNNEI. The CDR3 is 16 amino acids. CDR3 nucleotides: TGTGCCAGCAGTGAAAATCGGGGGGCCGGCACAGATACGCAGTATTTT. It specifies CASSENRGAGTDTQYF.

Concerning this clonotype: Mismatch with germline at one junction end may stem from a read error. The chain is built from TRBV11-2 and TRBJ2-1, with 7 bases fitting TRBD2. Per germline, CDR1 SGHAT and CDR2 FQNNGV. The CDR3 is 15 amino acids. The CDR3 loop is CASSLKPAGRDERFF. The CDR3 region has the DNA TGTGCCAGCAGCTTAAAACCAGCGGGGAGGGATGAGCGGTTCTTC.

The J gene is TRBJ2-5, the V gene TRBV28; weak D call: TRBD1 (6 bases). Trimming removed 3 bases at V and 11 bases at J, with 19 bases between. The germline V gene encodes CDR1 MDHEN and CDR2 SYDVKM. This CDR3 is 14 amino acids long. The CDR3 DNA follows: TGTGCCAGCAGTTTCCGACAGGAGTACAATGAGCAGTACTTC. Translated, it gives CASSFRQEYNEQYF.

The sample holds many counts of this clonotype. This chain connects TRBV10-3 to TRBJ1-2; possible D gene TRBD1, 6 bases. V was shortened by 4 bases and J by 8 bases, with 14 bases between the two germline ends. This CDR3 contains 13 residues. Germline V gene sequence: CDR1 ENHRY, CDR2 SYGVKD. The CDR3 nucleotides are TGTGCCATCAGTGGGACAGTTTCTAACGGCTACACCTTC. Translated, it gives CAISGTVSNGYTF.

Many counts were recorded for this clonotype. The rearrangement joins TRBV27 to TRBJ1-5; D ambiguous. The CDR3 sequence is 14 residues long. Trimming removed 3 bases at V and 1 base at J, with 7 bases between. Germline-derived CDR1 and CDR2 are MNHEY and SMNVEV (reference sequence). The chain's CDR3 is CASSFLGSNQPQHF. In DNA form, the CDR3 reads TGTGCCAGCAGTTTTTTAGGGAGCAATCAGCCCCAGCATTTT.

This clonotype was found a few times. This chain connects TRBV10-3 to TRBJ1-4; maybe TRBD1 (6 bases). Germline V lookup: CDR1 ENHRY, CDR2 SYGVKD. V lost 4 bases to trimming and J lost 13 bases, with 13 bases between them. The CDR3 loop spans 12 amino acids. In nucleotides, the CDR3 is TGTGCCATCAGTGCAACACAGGGCTTACTGTTTTTT. Translating it yields CAISATQGLLFF.